These T cell receptor beta chains were read from a single sample in a study of T cells in Graves' hyperthyroidism and ophthalmopathy. One entry per CDR3 protein results from TCRdb running MiXCR on the multiplex PCR reads. The table shows hundreds of thousands of distinct CDR3 sequences, with approximately 21% occurring only once. What was sequenced was blood. Source of these receptors: a man aged 30 to 39 with Graves' ophthalmopathy. The CDR3 runs from the conserved cysteine through the conserved F or W. The size entry is marked missing in some rows and otherwise reads once, few, many or a size class.

CDR3aa: CASTRDETQYF
j_gene: TRBJ2-5
v_gene: TRBV6-1
abundance: many

CDR3aa: CSARQLHSTDTQYF
j_gene: TRBJ2-3
v_gene: TRBV20-1
abundance: .

CDR3aa: CSAREATGGLSYEQYF
j_gene: TRBJ2-7
v_gene: TRBV20-1
abundance: .

CDR3aa: CASLGPTNNEQFF
j_gene: TRBJ2-1
v_gene: TRBV2
abundance: few

CDR3aa: CASSQARTGGSGGQFF
j_gene: TRBJ2-1
v_gene: TRBV3-1
abundance: many

CDR3aa: CASRPGTSHEQFF
j_gene: TRBJ2-1
v_gene: TRBV11-3
abundance: many

CDR3aa: CSARRLAAFNEQFF
j_gene: TRBJ2-1
v_gene: TRBV20-1
abundance: many

CDR3aa: CASSFLRETAYEQYF
j_gene: TRBJ2-7
v_gene: TRBV27
abundance: few

CDR3aa: CASSLVVASGRVEQFF
j_gene: TRBJ2-1
v_gene: TRBV11-3
abundance: many

CDR3aa: CSVGGTGGNIQYF
j_gene: TRBJ2-4
v_gene: TRBV29-1
abundance: once

CDR3aa: CSVATDRLNTEAFF
j_gene: TRBJ1-1
v_gene: TRBV29-1
abundance: many

CDR3aa: CASSLPYIRELFF
j_gene: TRBJ2-2
v_gene: TRBV28
abundance: .

CDR3aa: CATSDPKDRGHVMGTEAFF
j_gene: TRBJ1-1
v_gene: TRBV24-1
abundance: many

CDR3aa: CSVAGTSGSYEQYF
j_gene: TRBJ2-7
v_gene: TRBV29-1
abundance: many

CDR3aa: CASRSDRGTGNTIYF
j_gene: TRBJ1-3
v_gene: TRBV28
abundance: .

CDR3aa: CASSPGLAVNTGELFF
j_gene: TRBJ2-2
v_gene: TRBV28
abundance: .

CDR3aa: CSARDPILAGNYNEQFF
j_gene: TRBJ2-1
v_gene: TRBV20-1
abundance: once

CDR3aa: CASKRQGSTGELFF
j_gene: TRBJ2-2
v_gene: TRBV6-1
abundance: .

CDR3aa: CASRVSSTNEKLFF
j_gene: TRBJ1-4
v_gene: TRBV2
abundance: .

CDR3aa: CASSFGGNSEKLFF
j_gene: TRBJ1-4
v_gene: TRBV7-9
abundance: many

CDR3aa: CAWSVQGGIYNEQFF
j_gene: TRBJ2-1
v_gene: TRBV30
abundance: .

CDR3aa: CASSPRTGPEREQYF
j_gene: TRBJ2-7
v_gene: TRBV4-2
abundance: few

CDR3aa: CASSLRSTDTQYF
j_gene: TRBJ2-3
v_gene: TRBV12-3/TRBV12-4
abundance: many

CDR3aa: CASSLFEGEVENEQFF
j_gene: TRBJ2-1
v_gene: TRBV10-2
abundance: .

CDR3aa: CSARGPTFSNQPQHF
j_gene: TRBJ1-5
v_gene: TRBV20-1
abundance: .

CDR3aa: CAAPGAGEGADTQYF
j_gene: TRBJ2-3
v_gene: TRBV30
abundance: few

CDR3aa: CASSPTGFGYTF
j_gene: TRBJ1-2
v_gene: TRBV6-1
abundance: .

CDR3aa: CASSLGDRAVGEKLFF
j_gene: TRBJ1-4
v_gene: TRBV5-1
abundance: few

CDR3aa: CASSESGGRAGEQYF
j_gene: TRBJ2-7
v_gene: TRBV10-2
abundance: few

CDR3aa: CAFADRGGSPLHF
j_gene: TRBJ1-6
v_gene: TRBV30
abundance: few

CDR3aa: CASRLAGGYEQFF
j_gene: TRBJ2-1
v_gene: TRBV19
abundance: few

CDR3aa: CASSIQGASGSGEQYF
j_gene: TRBJ2-7
v_gene: TRBV19
abundance: .

CDR3aa: CATSRQGAYSNQPQHF
j_gene: TRBJ1-5
v_gene: TRBV15
abundance: few

CDR3aa: CSVDVLAGVKGPNNEQFF
j_gene: TRBJ2-1
v_gene: TRBV29-1
abundance: few

CDR3aa: CASIELRKTTDTQYF
j_gene: TRBJ2-3
v_gene: TRBV7-9
abundance: .

CDR3aa: CASSLEVIYNEQFF
j_gene: TRBJ2-1
v_gene: TRBV11-1
abundance: .

CDR3aa: CSARDLGRTSYEQYF
j_gene: TRBJ2-7
v_gene: TRBV20-1
abundance: many

CDR3aa: CSAPRTSGRRHTQYF
j_gene: TRBJ2-3
v_gene: TRBV20-1
abundance: .

CDR3aa: CASSLDRTYGYTF
j_gene: TRBJ1-2
v_gene: TRBV5-1
abundance: .

CDR3aa: CASTAGADGYTF
j_gene: TRBJ1-2
v_gene: TRBV2
abundance: many

CDR3aa: CAISETGLAAGENEQFF
j_gene: TRBJ2-1
v_gene: TRBV10-3
abundance: many

CDR3aa: CASSGGFNEKLFF
j_gene: TRBJ1-4
v_gene: TRBV11-2
abundance: many